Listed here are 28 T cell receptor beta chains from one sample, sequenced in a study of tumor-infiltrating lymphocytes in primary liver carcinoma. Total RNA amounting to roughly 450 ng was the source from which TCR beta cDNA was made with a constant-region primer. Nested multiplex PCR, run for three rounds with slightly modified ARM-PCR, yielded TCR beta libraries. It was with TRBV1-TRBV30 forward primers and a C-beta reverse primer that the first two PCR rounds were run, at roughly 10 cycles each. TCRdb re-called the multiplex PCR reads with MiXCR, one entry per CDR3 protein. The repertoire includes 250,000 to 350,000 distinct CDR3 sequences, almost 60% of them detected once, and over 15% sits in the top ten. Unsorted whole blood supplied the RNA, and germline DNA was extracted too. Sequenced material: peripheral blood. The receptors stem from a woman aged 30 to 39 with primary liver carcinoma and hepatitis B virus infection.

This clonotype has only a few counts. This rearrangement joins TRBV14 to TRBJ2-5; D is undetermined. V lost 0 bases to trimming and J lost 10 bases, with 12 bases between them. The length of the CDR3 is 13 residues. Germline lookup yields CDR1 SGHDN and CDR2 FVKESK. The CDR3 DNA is TGTGCCAGCAGCCAAGAAGTGTTGCATGACCAGTACTTC. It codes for CASSQEVLHDQYF.

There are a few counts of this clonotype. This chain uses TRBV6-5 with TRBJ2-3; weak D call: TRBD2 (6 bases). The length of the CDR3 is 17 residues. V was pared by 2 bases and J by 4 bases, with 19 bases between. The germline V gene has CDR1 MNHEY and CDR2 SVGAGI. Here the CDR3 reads CASSYGGSSRGADTQYF. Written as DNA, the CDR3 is TGTGCCAGCAGTTACGGAGGGAGCTCGAGGGGCGCAGATACGCAGTATTTT.

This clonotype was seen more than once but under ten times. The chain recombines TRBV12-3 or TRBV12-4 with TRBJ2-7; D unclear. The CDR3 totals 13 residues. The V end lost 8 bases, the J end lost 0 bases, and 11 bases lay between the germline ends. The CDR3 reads CASSRRLSYEQYF. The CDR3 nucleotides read TGTGCCAGCTCACGTCGCCTCTCCTACGAGCAGTACTTC.

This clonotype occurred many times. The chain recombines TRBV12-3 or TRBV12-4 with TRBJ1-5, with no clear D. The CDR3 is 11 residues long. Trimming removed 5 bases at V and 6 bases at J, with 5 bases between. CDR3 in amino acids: CASSRGQPQHF. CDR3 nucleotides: TGTGCCAGCAGTCGAGGTCAGCCCCAGCATTTT.

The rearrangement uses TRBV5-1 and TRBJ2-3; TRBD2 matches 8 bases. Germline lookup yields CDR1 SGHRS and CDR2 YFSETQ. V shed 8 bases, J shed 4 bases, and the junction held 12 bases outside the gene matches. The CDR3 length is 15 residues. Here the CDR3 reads CASHTSAGAADTQYF. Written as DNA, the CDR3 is TGCGCCAGTCATACCTCAGCGGGAGCCGCAGATACGCAGTATTTT. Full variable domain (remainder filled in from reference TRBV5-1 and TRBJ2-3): KAGVTQTPRYLIKTRGQQVTLSCSPISGHRSVSWYQQTPGQGLQFLFEYFSETQRNKGNFPGRFSGRQFSNSRSEMNVSTLELGDSALYLCASHTSAGAADTQYFGPGTRLTVL.

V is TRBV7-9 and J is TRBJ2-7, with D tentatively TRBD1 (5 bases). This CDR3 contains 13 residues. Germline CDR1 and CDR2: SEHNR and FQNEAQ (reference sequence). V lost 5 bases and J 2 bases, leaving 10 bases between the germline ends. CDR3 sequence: CASSGAKTYEQYF. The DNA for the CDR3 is TGTGCCAGCAGCGGGGCTAAAACCTACGAGCAGTACTTC.

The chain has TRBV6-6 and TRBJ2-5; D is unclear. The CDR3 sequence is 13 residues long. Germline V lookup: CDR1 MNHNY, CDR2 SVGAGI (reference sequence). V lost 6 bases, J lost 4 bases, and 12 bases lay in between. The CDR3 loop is CASSRSRIETQYF. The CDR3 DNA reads TGTGCCAGCAGCCGTTCACGGATAGAGACCCAGTACTTC.

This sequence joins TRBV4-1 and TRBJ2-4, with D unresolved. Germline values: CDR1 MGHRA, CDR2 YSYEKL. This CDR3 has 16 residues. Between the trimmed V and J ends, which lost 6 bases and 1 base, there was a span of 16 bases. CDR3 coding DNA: TGCGCCAGCAGTTTGGGCGTTTCCCTCGCCAAAAACATTCAGTACTTC. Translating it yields CASSLGVSLAKNIQYF.

CDR3 sequence: CASSAHRDLNSPLHF. CDR3 nucleotides: TGTGCCAGCAGTGCCCACCGGGACCTTAATTCACCCCTCCACTTT. The V call is TRBV6-1, the J call TRBJ1-6, with D possibly matching TRBD1 (5 bases). Deletions cut 4 bases from V and 6 bases from J, with 13 bases between. The CDR3 is 15 amino acids. The germline gives CDR1 MNHNS, CDR2 SASEGT.

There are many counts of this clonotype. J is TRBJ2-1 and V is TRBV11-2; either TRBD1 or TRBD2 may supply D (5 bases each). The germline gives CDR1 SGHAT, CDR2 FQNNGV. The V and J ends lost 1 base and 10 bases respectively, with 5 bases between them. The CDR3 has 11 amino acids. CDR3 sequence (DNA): TGTGCCAGCAGCTTAGGGGGGGAGCAGTTCTTC. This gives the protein CASSLGGEQFF.

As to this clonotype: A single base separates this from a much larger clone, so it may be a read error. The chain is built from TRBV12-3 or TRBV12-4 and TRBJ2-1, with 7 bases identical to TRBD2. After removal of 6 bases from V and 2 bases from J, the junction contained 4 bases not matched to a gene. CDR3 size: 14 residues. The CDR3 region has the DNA TGTGCCAGCAGCCCTGGACTAGCCTACAATGAGCAGTTCTTC. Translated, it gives CASSPGLAYNEQFF.

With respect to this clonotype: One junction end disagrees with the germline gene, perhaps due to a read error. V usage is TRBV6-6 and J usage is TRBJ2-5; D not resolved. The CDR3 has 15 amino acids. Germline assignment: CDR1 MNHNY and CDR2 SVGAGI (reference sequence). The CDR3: CTSSPGLSLQETQCF. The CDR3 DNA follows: TGTACCAGCAGTCCTGGTCTCTCCCTCCAAGAGACCCAGTGCTTC.

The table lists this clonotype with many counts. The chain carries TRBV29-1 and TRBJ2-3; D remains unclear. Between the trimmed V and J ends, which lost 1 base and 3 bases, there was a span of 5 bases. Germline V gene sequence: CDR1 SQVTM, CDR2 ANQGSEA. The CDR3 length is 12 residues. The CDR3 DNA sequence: TGCAGCGTTGAAGGGGGTACAGATACGCAGTATTTT. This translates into CSVEGGTDTQYF.

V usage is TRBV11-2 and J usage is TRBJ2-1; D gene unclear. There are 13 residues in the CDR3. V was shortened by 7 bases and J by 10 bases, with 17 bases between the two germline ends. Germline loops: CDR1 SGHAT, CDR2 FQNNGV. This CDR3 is CASNSQGVGEQFF. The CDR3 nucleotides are TGTGCCAGCAACTCCCAAGGAGTGGGGGAGCAGTTCTTC. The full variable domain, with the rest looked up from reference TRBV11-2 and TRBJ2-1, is EAGVAQSPRYKIIEKRQSVAFWCNPISGHATLYWYQQILGQGPKLLIQFQNNGVVDDSQLPKDRFSAERLKGVDSTLKIQPAKLEDSAVYLCASNSQGVGEQFFGPGTRLTVL.

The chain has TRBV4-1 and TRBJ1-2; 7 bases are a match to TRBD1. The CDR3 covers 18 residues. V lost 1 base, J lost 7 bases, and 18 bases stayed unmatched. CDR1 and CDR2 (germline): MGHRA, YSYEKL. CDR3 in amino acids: CASSQGPLMTGSMGGYTF. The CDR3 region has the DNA TGCGCCAGCAGCCAAGGCCCCCTCATGACAGGGTCTATGGGTGGCTACACCTTC.

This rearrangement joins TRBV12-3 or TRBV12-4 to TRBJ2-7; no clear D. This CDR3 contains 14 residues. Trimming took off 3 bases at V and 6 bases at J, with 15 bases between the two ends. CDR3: CASSFGLVVGEQYF. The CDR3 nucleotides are TGTGCCAGCAGTTTCGGTCTAGTCGTCGGCGAGCAGTACTTC.

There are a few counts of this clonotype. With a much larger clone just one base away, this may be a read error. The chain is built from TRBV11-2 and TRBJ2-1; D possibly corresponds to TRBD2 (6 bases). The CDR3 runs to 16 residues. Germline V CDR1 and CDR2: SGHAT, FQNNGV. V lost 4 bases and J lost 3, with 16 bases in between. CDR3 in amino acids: CASSWTGAGYYNEQFF. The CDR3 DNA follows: TGTGCCAGCAGCTGGACCGGAGCGGGCTACTACAATGAGCAGTTCTTC. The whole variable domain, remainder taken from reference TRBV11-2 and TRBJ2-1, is EAGVAQSPRYKIIEKRQSVAFWCNPISGHATLYWYQQILGQGPKLLIQFQNNGVVDDSQLPKDRFSAERLKGVDSTLKIQPAKLEDSAVYLCASSWTGAGYYNEQFFGPGTRLTVL.

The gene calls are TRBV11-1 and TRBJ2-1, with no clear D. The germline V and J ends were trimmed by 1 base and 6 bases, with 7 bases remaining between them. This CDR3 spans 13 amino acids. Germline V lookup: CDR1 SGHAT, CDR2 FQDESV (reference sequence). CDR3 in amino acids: CASSLVGFNEQFF. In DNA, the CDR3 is TGTGCCAGCAGCTTAGTTGGCTTCAATGAGCAGTTCTTC.

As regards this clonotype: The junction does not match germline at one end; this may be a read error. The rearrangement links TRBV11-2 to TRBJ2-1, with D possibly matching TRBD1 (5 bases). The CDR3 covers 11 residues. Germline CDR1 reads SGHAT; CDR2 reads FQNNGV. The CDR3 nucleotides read TGTGCCAGCAGCCAGGGATTAGAGCACTTCTTC. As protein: CASSQGLEHFF.

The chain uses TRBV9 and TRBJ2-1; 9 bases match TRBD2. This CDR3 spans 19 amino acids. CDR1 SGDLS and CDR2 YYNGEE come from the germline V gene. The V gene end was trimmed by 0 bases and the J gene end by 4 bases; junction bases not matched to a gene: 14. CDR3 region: CASSVGDSGSTRRYNEQFF. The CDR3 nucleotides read TGTGCCAGCAGCGTAGGTGATAGCGGGAGTACGCGGCGGTACAATGAGCAGTTCTTC.

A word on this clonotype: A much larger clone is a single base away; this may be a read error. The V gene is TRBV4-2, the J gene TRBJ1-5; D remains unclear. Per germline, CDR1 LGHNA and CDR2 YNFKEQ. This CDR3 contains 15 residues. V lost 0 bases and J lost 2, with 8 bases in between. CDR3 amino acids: CASSQDISRNQPQHF. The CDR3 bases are TGTGCCAGCAGCCAAGACATCAGCCGCAATCAGCCCCAGCATTTT.

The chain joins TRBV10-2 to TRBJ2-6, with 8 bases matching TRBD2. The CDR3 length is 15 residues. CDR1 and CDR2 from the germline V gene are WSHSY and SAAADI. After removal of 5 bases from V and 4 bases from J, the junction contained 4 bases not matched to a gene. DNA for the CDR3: TGCGCCAGCAGTACGGGAGGGCAAGGGGCCAACGTCCTGACTTTC. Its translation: CASSTGGQGANVLTF.

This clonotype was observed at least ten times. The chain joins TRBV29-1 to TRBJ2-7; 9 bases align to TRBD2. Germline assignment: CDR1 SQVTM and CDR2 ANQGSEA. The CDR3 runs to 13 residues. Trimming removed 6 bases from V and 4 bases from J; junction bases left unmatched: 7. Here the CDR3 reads CSVAGGRVYEQYF. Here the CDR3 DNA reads TGCAGCGTGGCCGGCGGGAGGGTATACGAGCAGTACTTC.

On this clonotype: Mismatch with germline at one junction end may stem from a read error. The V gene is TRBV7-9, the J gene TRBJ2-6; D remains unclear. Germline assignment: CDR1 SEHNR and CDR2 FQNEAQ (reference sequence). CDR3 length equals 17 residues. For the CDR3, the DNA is TGTACCAGCAGCTCGCCTTGGGATAGCTCTGGGGCCAACGTCCTGACTTTC. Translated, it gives CTSSSPWDSSGANVLTF.

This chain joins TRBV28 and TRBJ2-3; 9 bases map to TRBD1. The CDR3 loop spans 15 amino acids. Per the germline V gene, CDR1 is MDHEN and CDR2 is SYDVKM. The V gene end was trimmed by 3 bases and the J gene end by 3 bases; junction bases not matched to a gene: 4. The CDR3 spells CASSFSQGATDTQYF. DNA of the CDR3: TGTGCCAGCAGTTTTTCACAGGGGGCTACAGATACGCAGTATTTT.

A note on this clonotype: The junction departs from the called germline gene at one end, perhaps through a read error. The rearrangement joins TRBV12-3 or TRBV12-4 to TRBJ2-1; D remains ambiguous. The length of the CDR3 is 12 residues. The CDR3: CASSLVGNEHFF. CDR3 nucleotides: TGTGCCAGCAGTTTAGTGGGCAATGAGCATTTCTTC.

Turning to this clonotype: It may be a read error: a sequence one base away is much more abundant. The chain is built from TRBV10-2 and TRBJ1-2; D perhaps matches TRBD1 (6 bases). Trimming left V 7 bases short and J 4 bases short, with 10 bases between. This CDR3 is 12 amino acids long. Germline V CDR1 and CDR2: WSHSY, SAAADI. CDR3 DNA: TGCGCCAGCAATCTGGACAGCTATGGCTACACCTTC. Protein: CASNLDSYGYTF.

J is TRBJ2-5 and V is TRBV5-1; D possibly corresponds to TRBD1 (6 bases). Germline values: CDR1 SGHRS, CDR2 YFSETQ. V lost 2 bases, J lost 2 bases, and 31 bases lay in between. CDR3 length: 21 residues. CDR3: CASSLPRRAQGWGLRQETQYF. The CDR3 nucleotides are TGCGCCAGCAGCTTACCCCGCCGAGCCCAGGGGTGGGGCCTTCGGCAAGAGACCCAGTACTTC.